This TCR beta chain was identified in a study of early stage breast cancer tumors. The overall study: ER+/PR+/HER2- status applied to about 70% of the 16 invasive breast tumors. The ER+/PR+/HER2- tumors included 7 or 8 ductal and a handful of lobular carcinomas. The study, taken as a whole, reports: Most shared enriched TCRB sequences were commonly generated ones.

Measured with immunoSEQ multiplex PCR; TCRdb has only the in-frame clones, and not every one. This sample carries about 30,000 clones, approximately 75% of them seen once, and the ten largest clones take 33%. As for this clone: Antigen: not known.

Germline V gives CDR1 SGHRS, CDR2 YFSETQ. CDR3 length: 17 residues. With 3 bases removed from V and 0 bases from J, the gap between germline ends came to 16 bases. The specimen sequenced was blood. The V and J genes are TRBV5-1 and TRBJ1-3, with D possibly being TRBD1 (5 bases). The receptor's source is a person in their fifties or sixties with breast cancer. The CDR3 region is CASSSGTGGRSGNTIYF. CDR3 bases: TGCGCCAGCAGCTCTGGAACAGGCGGACGCTCTGGAAACACCATATATTTT.